Listed below are T cell receptor beta chains from one sample, sequenced in a study of control samples from healthy donors and cancer patients. The method was immunoSEQ multiplex PCR; TCRdb's version includes in-frame clones alone and lacks a portion of them. The data contain roughly 100,000 clones, approximately 89% of them singletons. Sequencing was performed on blood. Every receptor here comes from a woman under 40 in good health. The CDR3 runs from the conserved cysteine through the conserved F or W. Each record gives: CDR3 length, D gene, V gene, clone size, J gene, CDR3 DNA, CDR3 protein. D genes are given only for firm matches. Some rows mark clone size as missing; the rest say once, few, many or name a class of expanded clone.

>14|NA|TRBV6-1|NA|TRBJ1-3
TGTGCCAGCAGTGAAGGCCGACCGCCAAACACCATATATTTT
CASSEGRPPNTIYF
>14|NA|TRBV2|NA|TRBJ2-3
TGTGCCTTACAGGGGGGGGCGGGGACAGATACGCAGTATTTT
CALQGGAGTDTQYF
>13|NA|TRBV28|NA|TRBJ1-2
TGTGCCAGCAGTCTTATGCGGGAGGGGGGCTACACCTTC
CASSLMREGGYTF
>17|NA|TRBV5-1|NA|TRBJ1-1
TGCGCCAGCAGCTTACTCCCAGCCTTAAACATGAACACTGAAGCTTTCTTT
CASSLLPALNMNTEAFF
>14|NA|TRBV30|NA|TRBJ1-3
TGTGCCTGGCCCCAGGATGACTCTGGAAACACCATATATTTT
CAWPQDDSGNTIYF
>13|NA|TRBV6-5|NA|TRBJ2-7
TGTGCCACCTCACGGGCGGTTGCCTACGAGCAGTACTTC
CATSRAVAYEQYF
>13|TRBD1|TRBV2|NA|TRBJ1-5
TGTGCCAGCTTAAGGACAGGGAATCAGCCCCAGCATTTT
CASLRTGNQPQHF
>13|NA|TRBV19|few|TRBJ2-2
TGTGCCAGCCCGCGGCTAGATACCGGGGAGCTGTTTTTT
CASPRLDTGELFF
>15|NA|TRBV30|NA|TRBJ1-5
TGTGCCTGGAGTCCACCGAAAGGTAATTATCAGCCCCAGCATTTT
CAWSPPKGNYQPQHF
>15|TRBD1|TRBV18|NA|TRBJ1-1
TGTGCCAGCTCACCGACGAGGGGGCCCCTCACTGAAGCTTTCTTT
CASSPTRGPLTEAFF
>20|TRBD1|TRBV2|NA|TRBJ1-4
TGTGCCAGCAGTCGGCGAAGCAGCACCGTAACCGGGACAGGAAATGAAAAACTGTTTTTT
CASSRRSSTVTGTGNEKLFF
>14|NA|TRBV11-1|once|TRBJ2-7
TGTGCCAGCAGCTTTGCTCGCGGGATCTACGAGCAGTACTTC
CASSFARGIYEQYF
>15|NA|TRBV5-4|NA|TRBJ2-3
TGTGCCAGCAGCTTACGAGGGAGTAGCACAGATACGCAGTATTTT
CASSLRGSSTDTQYF
>14|TRBD2|TRBV11-2|NA|TRBJ2-3
TGTGCCAGCAGAAGGGAGGGCCTCACAGATACGCAGTATTTT
CASRREGLTDTQYF
>16|TRBD1|TRBV27|NA|TRBJ1-5
TGTGCCAGCAGGGATATACACGGGACAGGGGATCAGCCCCAGCATTTT
CASRDIHGTGDQPQHF
>15|TRBD1|TRBV11-2|NA|TRBJ1-4
TGTGCCAGCAGCTTAGCCGAGGGGGCTGGGGAAAAACTGTTTTTT
CASSLAEGAGEKLFF
>15|TRBD2|TRBV5-1|NA|TRBJ2-1
TGCGCCAGCAGCTCAGCTAGCGGCTCCTACAATGAGCAGTTCTTC
CASSSASGSYNEQFF
>15|NA|TRBV5-1|NA|TRBJ2-5
TGCGCCAGCAGCCGCAGCGGATTAGGCCAGGAGACCCAGTACTTC
CASSRSGLGQETQYF
>15|NA|TRBV5-4|NA|TRBJ2-5
TGTGCCAGCAGAAGGCGGGACTCCCCGAGGGGAGACCAGTACTTC
CASRRRDSPRGDQYF
>18|TRBD1|TRBV5-1|NA|TRBJ1-2
TGCGCCAGCAGCTCTCTATTCCTGGGGACAGTAAATGACTATGGCTACACCTTC
CASSSLFLGTVNDYGYTF
>17|TRBD2|TRBV19|NA|TRBJ2-7
TGTGCCAGTAGTGCGACTAGCGGGAGCTCTTACTCCTACGAGCAGTACTTC
CASSATSGSSYSYEQYF
>14|TRBD1|TRBV27|NA|TRBJ2-7
TGTGCCAGCGGATACAGGGGGCGTCTCAACGAGCAGTACTTC
CASGYRGRLNEQYF
>13|NA|TRBV12-3/TRBV12-4|NA|TRBJ2-3
TGTGCCAGCAGTTTAGGGCAGTCAGATACGCAGTATTTT
CASSLGQSDTQYF
>15|NA|TRBV7-8|NA|TRBJ1-1
TGTGCCAGCAGCTTAGGTCTGGCTTTGAACACTGAAGCTTTCTTT
CASSLGLALNTEAFF
>16|NA|TRBV27|once|TRBJ1-4
TGTGCCAGCAGCCCACTCCGGGACGGCTCTAATGAAAAACTGTTTTTT
CASSPLRDGSNEKLFF
>11|NA|TRBV5-1|NA|TRBJ2-7
TGCGCCAGCCGATGGTCGAACGAGCAGTACTTC
CASRWSNEQYF
>15|NA|TRBV11-3|NA|TRBJ2-1
TGTGCCAGCAGCTTACGAACGGGAGACCACAATGAGCAGTTCTTC
CASSLRTGDHNEQFF
>17|TRBD1|TRBV4-1|NA|TRBJ1-1
TGCGCCAGCAGCCAACTAGGGACAGGGGGTTCGAACACTGAAGCTTTCTTT
CASSQLGTGGSNTEAFF